What follows is one TCR beta chain and its context. These data are taken from a study of blood T cell repertoires in COVID-19. From germline, CDR1 is MNHNY and CDR2 SVGAGI (reference sequence). There are 16 residues in the CDR3. V dropped 2 bases and J dropped 2 bases, with 12 bases sitting between them. Only in-frame clones appear in the TCRdb table, and some are missing; sequencing was by immunoSEQ multiplex PCR. Altogether 250,000 to 300,000 clones are present, 85% to 90% being singletons, with the ten largest covering approximately 12%. The V gene is TRBV6-6, the J gene TRBJ2-2; D uncertain. The sequenced sample was peripheral blood. This clonotype was sampled from a woman in her 30s with COVID-19, enrolled during active disease. The CDR3 DNA reads TGTGCCAGCAGTTACCCCGAAGTAGTAAACACCGGGGAGCTGTTTTTT. It yields the protein CASSYPEVVNTGELFF.